This paragraph covers one TCR beta chain sequence. Its antigen is unidentified. V lost 2 bases and J 3 bases, leaving 8 bases between the germline ends. The CDR3 covers 14 residues. Germline loops: CDR1 MNHEY, CDR2 SVGAGI. The method was immunoSEQ multiplex PCR; TCRdb's version includes in-frame clones alone and lacks a portion of them. This sample has about 120,000 clones, with less than 95% found just once. The data derive from a study of T cell responses to AZD1222 COVID-19 vaccine. General observations from the study: Baseline antibody screening turned up just a handful of seropositive AZD1222 recipients. Vaccine-related CD4 TCRs covered spike, predominating at 160-218 and 743-854. Spike-specific TCR depth and breadth grew after two AZD1222 doses.

This sequence originates from an adult in good health. This specimen was peripheral blood, taken on day 0 of AZD1222 vaccination. The J gene is TRBJ1-3, the V gene TRBV6-5; tentative D call: TRBD1 (5 bases). The CDR3 loop is CASSYRGYGNTIYF. CDR3 DNA sequence: TGTGCCAGCAGTTACAGGGGATATGGAAACACCATATATTTT.